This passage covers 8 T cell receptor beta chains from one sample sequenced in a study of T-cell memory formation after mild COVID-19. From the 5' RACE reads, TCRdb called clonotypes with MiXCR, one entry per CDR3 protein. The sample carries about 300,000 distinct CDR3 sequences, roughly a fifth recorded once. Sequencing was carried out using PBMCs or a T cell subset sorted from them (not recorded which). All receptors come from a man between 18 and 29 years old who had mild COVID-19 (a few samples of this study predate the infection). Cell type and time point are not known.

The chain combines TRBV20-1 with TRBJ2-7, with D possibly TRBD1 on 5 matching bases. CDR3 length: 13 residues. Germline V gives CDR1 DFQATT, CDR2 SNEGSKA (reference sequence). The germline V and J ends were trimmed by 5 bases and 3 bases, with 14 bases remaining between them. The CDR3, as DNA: TGCAGTGCTCGCCCGGCAGACAGCTACGAGCAGTACTTC. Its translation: CSARPADSYEQYF.

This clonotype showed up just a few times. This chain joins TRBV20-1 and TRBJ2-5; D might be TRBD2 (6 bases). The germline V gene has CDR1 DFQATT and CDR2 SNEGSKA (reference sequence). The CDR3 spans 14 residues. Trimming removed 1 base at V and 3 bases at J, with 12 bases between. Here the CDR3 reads CSARVGGIEETQYF. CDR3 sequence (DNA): TGCAGTGCTAGAGTGGGCGGGATCGAAGAGACCCAGTACTTC.

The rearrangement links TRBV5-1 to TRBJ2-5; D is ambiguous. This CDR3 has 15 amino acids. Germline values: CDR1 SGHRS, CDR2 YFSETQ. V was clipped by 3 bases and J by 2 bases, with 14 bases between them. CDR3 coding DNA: TGCGCCAGCAGCTGGGCGAGTCCAGTACAAGAGACCCAGTACTTC. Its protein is CASSWASPVQETQYF.

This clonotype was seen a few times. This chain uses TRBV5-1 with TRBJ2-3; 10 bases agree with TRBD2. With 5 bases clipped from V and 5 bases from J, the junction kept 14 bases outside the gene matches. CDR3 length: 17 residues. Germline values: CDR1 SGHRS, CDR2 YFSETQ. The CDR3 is CASRDQRGGITGDTQYF. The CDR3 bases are TGCGCCAGCAGGGATCAGCGGGGGGGAATCACCGGAGATACGCAGTATTTT.

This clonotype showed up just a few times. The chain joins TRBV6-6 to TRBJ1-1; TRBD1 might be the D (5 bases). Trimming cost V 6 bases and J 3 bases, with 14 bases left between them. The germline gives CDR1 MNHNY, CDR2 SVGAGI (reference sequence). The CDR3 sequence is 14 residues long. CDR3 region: CASRYGTLYTEAFF. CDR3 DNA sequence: TGTGCCAGCAGATACGGGACGTTGTACACTGAAGCTTTCTTT.

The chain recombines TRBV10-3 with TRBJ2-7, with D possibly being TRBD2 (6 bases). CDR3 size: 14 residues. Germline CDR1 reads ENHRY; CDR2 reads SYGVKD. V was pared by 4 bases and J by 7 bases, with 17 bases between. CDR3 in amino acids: CAISGVYMAGEQYF. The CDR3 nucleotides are TGTGCCATCAGTGGCGTATACATGGCGGGAGAGCAGTACTTC.

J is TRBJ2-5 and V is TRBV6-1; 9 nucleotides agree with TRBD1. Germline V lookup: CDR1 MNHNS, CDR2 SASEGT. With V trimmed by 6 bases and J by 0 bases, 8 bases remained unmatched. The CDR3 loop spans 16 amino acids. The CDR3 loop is CASRRGTGSYQETQYF. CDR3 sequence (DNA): TGTGCCAGCAGGAGGGGGACAGGGTCGTACCAAGAGACCCAGTACTTC.

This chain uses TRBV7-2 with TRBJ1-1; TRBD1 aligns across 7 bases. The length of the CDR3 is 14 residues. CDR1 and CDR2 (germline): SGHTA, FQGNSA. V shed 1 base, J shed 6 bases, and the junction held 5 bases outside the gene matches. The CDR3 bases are TGTGCCAGCAGCTTAGACAGGGGAGGGCCTGAAGCTTTCTTT. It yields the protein CASSLDRGGPEAFF.